This entry lists 13 T cell receptor beta chains sequenced from one sample in a study of blood T cell repertoires in COVID-19. Data came from immunoSEQ multiplex PCR; TCRdb stores just in-frame clones and leaves some out. Found here are fewer than 400,000 clones, 85% to 90% of them singletons; the top ten hold 1.5% to 2%. The sequenced sample was PBMCs or T cells enriched from blood (not recorded which). The receptors here all came from a woman in her thirties who had recovered from COVID-19.

Here the CDR3 DNA reads TGTGCCAGCAGCCCCCTCGGGGTAGTGAACACCGGGGAGCTGTTTTTT. It translates to CASSPLGVVNTGELFF. The V gene is TRBV5-4, the J gene TRBJ2-2, with D possibly matching TRBD2 (5 bases). CDR1 is SGHNT, CDR2 YYREEE, per germline (reference sequence). V lost 4 bases and J 1 base, leaving 14 bases between the germline ends. This CDR3 region has 16 residues. The full variable domain, completed using reference TRBV5-4 and TRBJ2-2, is ETGVTQSPTHLIKTRGQQVTLRCSSQSGHNTVSWYQQALGQGPQFIFQYYREEENGRGNFPPRFSGLQFPNYSSELNVNALELDDSALYLCASSPLGVVNTGELFFGEGSRLTVL.

The DNA of the CDR3 is TGTGCCAGCAGCCGTAATCCTCAGCCCCAGCATTTT. Encoded protein: CASSRNPQPQHF. The V and J genes are TRBV12-3 or TRBV12-4 and TRBJ1-5; unclear D gene. Trimming took off 6 bases at V and 6 bases at J, with 9 bases between the two ends. There are 12 residues in the CDR3.

The chain links TRBV11-2 to TRBJ2-3; 9 bases line up with TRBD2. The germline V gene has CDR1 SGHAT and CDR2 FQNNGV. The CDR3 runs 16 residues. The trim removed 5 bases at V and 0 bases at J, leaving 6 bases unmatched. The CDR3 sequence is CASSALAGLSTDTQYF. CDR3 DNA sequence: TGTGCCAGCAGCGCCCTAGCGGGGTTAAGCACAGATACGCAGTATTTT.

This clone was seen more than once but under ten times. The V gene is TRBV19, the J gene TRBJ2-4; perhaps TRBD1 as D (6 bases). Germline V gene data show CDR1 as LNHDA and CDR2 as SQIVND (reference sequence). The CDR3 covers 14 residues. V lost 5 bases, J lost 6 bases, and 14 bases lay in between. DNA of the CDR3: TGTGCCAGTAGTTCACCCACCAGGGGAAACATTCAGTACTTC. This gives the protein CASSSPTRGNIQYF.

This CDR3 reads CASRRLAGDTDTQYF. The CDR3 DNA reads as TGTGCCAGTAGGCGACTAGCGGGGGACACAGATACGCAGTATTTT. The gene calls are TRBV19 and TRBJ2-3; 12 bases match TRBD2. With V trimmed by 6 bases and J by 2 bases, 3 bases remained unmatched. Germline CDR1 reads LNHDA; CDR2 reads SQIVND (reference sequence). The CDR3 contains 15 residues.

The CDR3 loop reads CASSFRDRAGTIYF. CDR3 DNA: TGTGCCAGCAGCTTCCGGGACAGGGCTGGCACCATATATTTT. The chain is built from TRBV7-2 and TRBJ1-3; 9 bases map to TRBD1. The CDR3 consists of 14 residues. CDR1 SGHTA and CDR2 FQGNSA come from the germline V gene. V gave up 3 bases and J gave up 9 bases; unmatched junction bases: 6.

The gene calls are TRBV12-3 or TRBV12-4 and TRBJ1-2, with 7 nucleotides matching TRBD1. This CDR3 comprises 13 residues. Germline trimming cut 4 bases from V and 3 bases from J; bases unmatched to any gene: 2. The CDR3 protein is CASSWTGHYGYTF. DNA of the CDR3: TGTGCCAGCAGTTGGACAGGACACTATGGCTACACCTTC.

The genes are TRBV2 and TRBJ1-2; D gene unclear. Per the germline V gene, CDR1 is SNHLY and CDR2 is FYNNEI. Trimming removed 6 bases at V and 7 bases at J, with 9 bases between. The CDR3 has 11 amino acids. CDR3 residues: CASRDRGGYTF. The CDR3 coding sequence is TGTGCCAGCAGGGATAGAGGTGGCTACACCTTC.

The chain is built from TRBV11-2 and TRBJ2-1; D perhaps matches TRBD1 (5 bases). V dropped 3 bases and J dropped 4 bases, with 10 bases sitting between them. Germline CDR1 is SGHAT and CDR2 is FQNNGV. CDR3 length: 14 residues. DNA of the CDR3: TGTGCCAGCAGCTTTGTGACAGCATACAATGAGCAGTTCTTC. Its translation is CASSFVTAYNEQFF.

V gene TRBV7-8 combines with J gene TRBJ2-7; the D gene is possibly TRBD1 (7 bases). Trimming took 2 bases from V and 2 from J, leaving 13 bases between them. The CDR3 extends over 15 amino acids. CDR1 and CDR2 (germline): SGHVS, FQNEAQ. The CDR3 DNA sequence: TGTGCCAGCAGCTTATGGGCAGGGGGGACCTACGAGCAGTACTTC. Protein sequence: CASSLWAGGTYEQYF.

The chain is built from TRBV15 and TRBJ2-5; 7 bases agree with TRBD2. The CDR3 contains 18 residues. The V and J ends lost 1 base and 4 bases, in that order; junction bases with no gene match: 15. Germline V gene lookup returns CDR1 LNHNV and CDR2 YYDKDF (reference sequence). CDR3: CATSRVAVLLAGVETQYF. The CDR3 DNA follows: TGTGCCACCAGCAGAGTGGCCGTATTACTCGCGGGAGTAGAGACCCAGTACTTC.

The chain joins TRBV12-2 to TRBJ2-7; the tabulated D call, TRBD1, remains unverified against the DNA. TRBV12-2 represents a pseudogene. The CDR3 spans 14 residues. CDR3: CASRFITGDYEQYF. DNA for the CDR3: TGTGCAAGTCGCTTTATTACAGGAGACTACGAGCAGTACTTC.

This rearrangement joins TRBV7-9 to TRBJ1-2, with 7 positions matching TRBD1. CDR1 and CDR2 (germline): SEHNR, FQNEAQ (reference sequence). V shed 5 bases and J 4 bases; nucleotides not matched to a gene: 10. This CDR3 contains 15 residues. The CDR3 here is CASSLLQGRSYGYTF. The CDR3 DNA sequence: TGTGCCAGCAGCCTGCTACAGGGGCGAAGCTATGGCTACACCTTC.